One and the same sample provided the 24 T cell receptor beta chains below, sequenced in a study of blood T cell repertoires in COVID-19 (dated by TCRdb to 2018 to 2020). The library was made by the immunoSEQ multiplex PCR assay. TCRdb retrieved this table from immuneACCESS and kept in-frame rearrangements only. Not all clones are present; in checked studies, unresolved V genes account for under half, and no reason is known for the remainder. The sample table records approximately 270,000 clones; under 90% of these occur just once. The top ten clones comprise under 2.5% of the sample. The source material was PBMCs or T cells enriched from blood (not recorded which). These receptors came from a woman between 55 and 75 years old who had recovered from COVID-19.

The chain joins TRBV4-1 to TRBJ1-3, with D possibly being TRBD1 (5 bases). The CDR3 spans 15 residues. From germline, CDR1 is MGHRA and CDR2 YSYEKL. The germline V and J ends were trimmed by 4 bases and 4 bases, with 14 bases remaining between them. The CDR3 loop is CASSPGPWAGNTIYF. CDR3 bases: TGCGCCAGCAGCCCAGGGCCCTGGGCAGGAAACACCATATATTTT.

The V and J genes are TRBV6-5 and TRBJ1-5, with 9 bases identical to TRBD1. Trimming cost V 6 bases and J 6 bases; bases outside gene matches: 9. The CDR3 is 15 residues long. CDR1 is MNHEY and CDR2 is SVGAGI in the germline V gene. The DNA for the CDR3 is TGTGCCAGCAGGTCAACAGGGGGCAGGTCTCAGCCCCAGCATTTT. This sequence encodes CASRSTGGRSQPQHF.

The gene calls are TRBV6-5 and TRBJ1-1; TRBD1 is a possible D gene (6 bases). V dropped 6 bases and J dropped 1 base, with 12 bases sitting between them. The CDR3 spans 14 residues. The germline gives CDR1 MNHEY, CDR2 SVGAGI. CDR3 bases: TGTGCCAGCAGCAGGACAGAGAAGAACACTGAAGCTTTCTTT. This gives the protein CASSRTEKNTEAFF.

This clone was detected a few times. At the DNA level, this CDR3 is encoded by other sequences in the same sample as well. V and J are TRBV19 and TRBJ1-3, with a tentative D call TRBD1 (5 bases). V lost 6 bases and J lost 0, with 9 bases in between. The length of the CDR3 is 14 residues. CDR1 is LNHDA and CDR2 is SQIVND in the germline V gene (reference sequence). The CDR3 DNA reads TGTGCCAGTAGATTGGGGGGCTCTGGAAACACCATATATTTT. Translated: CASRLGGSGNTIYF.

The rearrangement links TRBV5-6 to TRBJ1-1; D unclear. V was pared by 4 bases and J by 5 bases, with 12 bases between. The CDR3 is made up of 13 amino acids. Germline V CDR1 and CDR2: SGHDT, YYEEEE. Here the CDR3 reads CASSEGLGTEAFF. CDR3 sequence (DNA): TGTGCCAGCAGCGAGGGCCTGGGTACTGAAGCTTTCTTT.

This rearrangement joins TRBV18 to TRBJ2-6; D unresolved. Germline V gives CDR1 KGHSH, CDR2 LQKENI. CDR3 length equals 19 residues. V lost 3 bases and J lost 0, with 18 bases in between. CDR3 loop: CASSPLGLNSLSGANVLTF. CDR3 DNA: TGTGCCAGCTCACCCCTGGGCCTTAATTCACTCTCTGGGGCCAACGTCCTGACTTTC. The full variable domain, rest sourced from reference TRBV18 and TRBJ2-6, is NAGVMQNPRHLVRRRGQEARLRCSPMKGHSHVYWYRQLPEEGLKFMVYLQKENIIDESGMPKERFSAEFPKEGPSILRIQQVVRGDSAAYFCASSPLGLNSLSGANVLTFGAGSRLTVL.

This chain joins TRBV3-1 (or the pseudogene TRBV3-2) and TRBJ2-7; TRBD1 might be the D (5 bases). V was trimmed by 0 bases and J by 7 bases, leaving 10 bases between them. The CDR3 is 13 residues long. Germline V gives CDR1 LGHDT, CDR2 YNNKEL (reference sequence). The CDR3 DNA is TGTGCCAGCAGCCAAGATTCCCGGACAGAGCAGTACTTC. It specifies CASSQDSRTEQYF.

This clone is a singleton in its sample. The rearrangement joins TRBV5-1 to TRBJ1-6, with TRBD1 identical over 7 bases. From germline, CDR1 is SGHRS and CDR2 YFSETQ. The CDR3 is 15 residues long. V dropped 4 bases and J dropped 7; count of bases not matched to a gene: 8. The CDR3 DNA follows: TGCGCCAGCAGCGCTACAGGGGAAGGAAATTCACCCCTCCACTTT. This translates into CASSATGEGNSPLHF.

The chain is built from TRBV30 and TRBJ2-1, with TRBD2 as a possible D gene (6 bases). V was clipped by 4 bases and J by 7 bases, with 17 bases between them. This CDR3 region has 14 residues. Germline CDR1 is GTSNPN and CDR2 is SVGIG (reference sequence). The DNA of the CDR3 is TGTGCCTGGAATCTTTCCCCTGGAGGGAATGAGCAGTTCTTC. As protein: CAWNLSPGGNEQFF.

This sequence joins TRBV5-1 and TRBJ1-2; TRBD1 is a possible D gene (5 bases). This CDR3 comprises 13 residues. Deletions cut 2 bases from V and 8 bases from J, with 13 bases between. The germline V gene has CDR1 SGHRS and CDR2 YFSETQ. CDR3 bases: TGCGCCAGCAGCTTCGACAGTACGTGGGGCTACACCTTC. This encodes CASSFDSTWGYTF.

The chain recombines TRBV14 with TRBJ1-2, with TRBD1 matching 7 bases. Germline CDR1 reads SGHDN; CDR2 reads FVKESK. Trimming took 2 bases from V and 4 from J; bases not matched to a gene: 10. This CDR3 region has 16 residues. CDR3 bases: TGTGCCAGCAGCCAACTTACAGGGGTCCTACTCTATGGCTACACCTTC. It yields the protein CASSQLTGVLLYGYTF.

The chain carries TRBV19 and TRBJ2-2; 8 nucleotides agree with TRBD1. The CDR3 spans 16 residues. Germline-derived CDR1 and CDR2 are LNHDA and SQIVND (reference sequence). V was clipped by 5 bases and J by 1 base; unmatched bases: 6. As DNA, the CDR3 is TGTGCCAGTAGTCCCAGGGGGACAGGGAACACCGGGGAGCTGTTTTTT. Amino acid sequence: CASSPRGTGNTGELFF.

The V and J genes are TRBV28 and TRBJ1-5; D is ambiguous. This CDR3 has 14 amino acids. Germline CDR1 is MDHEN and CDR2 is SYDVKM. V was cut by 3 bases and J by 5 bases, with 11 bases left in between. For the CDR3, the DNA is TGTGCCAGCAGTTTCTCTTCCCTTCATCAGCCCCAGCATTTT. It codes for CASSFSSLHQPQHF.

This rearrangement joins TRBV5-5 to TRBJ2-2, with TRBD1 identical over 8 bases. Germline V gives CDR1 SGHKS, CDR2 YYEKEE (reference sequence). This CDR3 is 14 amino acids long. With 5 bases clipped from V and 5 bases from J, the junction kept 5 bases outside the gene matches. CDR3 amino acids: CASRGGQVTGELFF. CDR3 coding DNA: TGTGCCAGCAGGGGGGGACAGGTGACCGGGGAGCTGTTTTTT.

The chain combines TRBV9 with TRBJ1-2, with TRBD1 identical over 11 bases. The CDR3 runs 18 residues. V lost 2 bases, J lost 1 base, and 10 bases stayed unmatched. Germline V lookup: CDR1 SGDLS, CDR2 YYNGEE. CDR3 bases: TGTGCCAGCAGCGTCACCGGGACAGGGGGTTTCCTTAACTATGGCTACACCTTC. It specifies CASSVTGTGGFLNYGYTF.

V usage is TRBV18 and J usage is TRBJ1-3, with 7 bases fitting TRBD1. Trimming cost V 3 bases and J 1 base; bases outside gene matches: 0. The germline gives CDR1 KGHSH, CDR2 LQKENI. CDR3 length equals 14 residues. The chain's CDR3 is CASSPTGSGNTIYF. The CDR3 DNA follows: TGTGCCAGCTCACCGACAGGGTCTGGAAACACCATATATTTT.

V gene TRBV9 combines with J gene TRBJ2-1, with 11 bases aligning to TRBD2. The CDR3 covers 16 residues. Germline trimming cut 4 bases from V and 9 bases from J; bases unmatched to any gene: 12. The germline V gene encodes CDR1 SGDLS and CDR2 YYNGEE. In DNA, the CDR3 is TGTGCCAGCAGCCCAACCCCTAGCGGGGGGCGTCTTGAGCAGTTCTTC. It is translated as CASSPTPSGGRLEQFF.

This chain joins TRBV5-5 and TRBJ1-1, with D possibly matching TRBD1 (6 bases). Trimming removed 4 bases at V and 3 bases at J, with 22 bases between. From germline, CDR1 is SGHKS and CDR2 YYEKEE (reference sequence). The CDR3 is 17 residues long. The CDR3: CASSPGAGQTYYTEAFF. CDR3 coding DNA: TGTGCCAGCAGCCCTGGCGCCGGACAGACGTATTACACTGAAGCTTTCTTT.

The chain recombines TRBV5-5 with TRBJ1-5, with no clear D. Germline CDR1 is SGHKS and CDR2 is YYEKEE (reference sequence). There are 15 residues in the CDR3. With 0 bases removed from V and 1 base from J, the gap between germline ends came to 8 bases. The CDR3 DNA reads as TGTGCCAGCAGCTTGGTGGCCTGGAGCAATCAGCCCCAGCATTTT. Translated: CASSLVAWSNQPQHF.

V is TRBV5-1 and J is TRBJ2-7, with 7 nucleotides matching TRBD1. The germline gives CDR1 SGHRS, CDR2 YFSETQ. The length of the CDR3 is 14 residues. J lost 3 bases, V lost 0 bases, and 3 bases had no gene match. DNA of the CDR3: TGCGCCAGCAGCTTGGGGCAGGGGGACTACGAGCAGTACTTC. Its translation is CASSLGQGDYEQYF.

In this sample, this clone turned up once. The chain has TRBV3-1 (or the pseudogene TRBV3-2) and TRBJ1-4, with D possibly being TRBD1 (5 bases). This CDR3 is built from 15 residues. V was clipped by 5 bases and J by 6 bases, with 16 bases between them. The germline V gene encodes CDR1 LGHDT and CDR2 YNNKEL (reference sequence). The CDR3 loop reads CASSGSWGGDEKLFF. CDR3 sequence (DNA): TGTGCCAGCAGCGGGTCATGGGGCGGGGATGAAAAACTGTTTTTT.

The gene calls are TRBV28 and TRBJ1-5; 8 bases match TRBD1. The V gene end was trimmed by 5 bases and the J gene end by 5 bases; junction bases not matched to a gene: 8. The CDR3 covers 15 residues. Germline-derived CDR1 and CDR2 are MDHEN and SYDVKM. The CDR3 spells CASSPGTGAYQPQHF. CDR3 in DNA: TGTGCCAGCAGTCCAGGGACAGGAGCATATCAGCCCCAGCATTTT.

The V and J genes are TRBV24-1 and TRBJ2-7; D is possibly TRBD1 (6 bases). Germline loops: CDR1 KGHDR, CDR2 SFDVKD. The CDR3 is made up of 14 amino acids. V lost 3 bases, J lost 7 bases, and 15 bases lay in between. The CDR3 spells CATSDVQTGLEQYF. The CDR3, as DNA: TGTGCCACCAGTGATGTTCAAACAGGGTTGGAGCAGTACTTC.

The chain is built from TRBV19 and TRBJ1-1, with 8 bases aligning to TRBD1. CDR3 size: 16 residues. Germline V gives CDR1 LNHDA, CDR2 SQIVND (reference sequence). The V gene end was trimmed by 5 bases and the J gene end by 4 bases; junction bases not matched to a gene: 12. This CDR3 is CASSARYRGSSTEAFF. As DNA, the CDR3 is TGTGCCAGTAGTGCCCGATACAGGGGGAGTAGCACTGAAGCTTTCTTT.